This TCR beta chain appears in the sequencing data of a study of T cells in Graves' hyperthyroidism and ophthalmopathy. About the study: Peripheral blood was acquired at first diagnosis, ahead of any therapy whatsoever.

Unmatched junction bases numbered 1, after V lost 3 bases and J lost 8 bases. From germline, CDR1 is GTSNPN and CDR2 SVGIG (reference sequence). The CDR3 length is 13 residues. From RNA transcripts, TCR beta CDR3 regions were amplified. With the HTBI primer set, the TCR CDR3 went through a first round of RT-PCR. MiXCR, applied by TCRdb to the multiplex PCR reads, yields one record per CDR3 protein. The sample includes some 200,000 distinct CDR3 sequences, about a sixth of them seen just once. A remark on this clonotype: The antigen remains unidentified.

Notes on the study in general: The authors' 13 V-J model separated ophthalmopathy from stable hyperthyroidism.

Patients counted as stable if ophthalmopathy did not develop within 18 months. Clinical symptoms, serum thyroxine, TRAb, thyroid ultrasound and orbital computed tomography established diagnosis. J is TRBJ2-7 and V is TRBV30, with 16 bases matching TRBD2. The sample consisted of blood. The sequence was collected from a woman aged 45-60 years with Graves' hyperthyroidism. The CDR3, as DNA: TGTGCCTGGAGGGGACTAGCGGGAGGGAAGCAGTACTTC. Translating it yields CAWRGLAGGKQYF. The entire variable domain, with the rest obtained from reference TRBV30 and TRBJ2-7, is as follows: SQTIHQWPATLVQPVGSPLSLECTVEGTSNPNLYWYRQAAGRGLQLLFYSVGIGQISSEVPQNLSASRPQDRQFILSSKKLLLSDSGFYLCAWRGLAGGKQYFGPGTRLTVT.